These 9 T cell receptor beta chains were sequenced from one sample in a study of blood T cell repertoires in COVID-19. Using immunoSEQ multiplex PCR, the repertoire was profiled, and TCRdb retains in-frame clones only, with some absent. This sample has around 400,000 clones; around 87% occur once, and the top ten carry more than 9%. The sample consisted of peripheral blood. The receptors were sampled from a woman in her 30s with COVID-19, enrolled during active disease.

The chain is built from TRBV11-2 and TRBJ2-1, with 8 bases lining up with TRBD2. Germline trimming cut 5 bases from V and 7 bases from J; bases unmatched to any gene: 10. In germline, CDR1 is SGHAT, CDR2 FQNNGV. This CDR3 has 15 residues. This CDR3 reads CASSPISGKGNEQFF. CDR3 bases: TGTGCCAGCAGCCCGATTAGCGGGAAAGGTAATGAGCAGTTCTTC.

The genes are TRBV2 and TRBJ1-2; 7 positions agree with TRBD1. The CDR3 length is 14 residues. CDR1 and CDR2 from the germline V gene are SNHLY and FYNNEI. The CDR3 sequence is CATYNGGQPYGYTF. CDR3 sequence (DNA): TGTGCTACTTATAATGGGGGACAGCCATATGGCTACACCTTC.

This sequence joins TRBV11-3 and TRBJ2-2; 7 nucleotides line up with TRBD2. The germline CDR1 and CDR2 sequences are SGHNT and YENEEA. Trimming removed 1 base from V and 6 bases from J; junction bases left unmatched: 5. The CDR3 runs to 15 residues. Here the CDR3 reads CASSLGPSGAGELFF. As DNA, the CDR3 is TGTGCCAGCAGCTTAGGTCCTAGCGGAGCCGGGGAGCTGTTTTTT.

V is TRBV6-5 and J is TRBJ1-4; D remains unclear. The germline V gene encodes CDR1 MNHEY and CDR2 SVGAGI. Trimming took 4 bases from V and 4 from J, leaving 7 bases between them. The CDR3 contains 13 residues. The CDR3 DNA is TGTGCCAGCAGTTTTCAGGTTAATGAAAAACTGTTTTTT. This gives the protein CASSFQVNEKLFF.

In DNA, the CDR3 is TGTGCCAGCAGCTCACAGGGGGCTAACACCGGGGAGCTGTTTTTT. The encoded protein is CASSSQGANTGELFF. The rearrangement uses TRBV7-3 and TRBJ2-2, with 9 bases aligning to TRBD1. This CDR3 contains 15 residues. CDR1 and CDR2 from the germline V gene are SGHTA and FQGTGA. V lost 4 bases, J lost 2 bases, and 2 bases stayed unmatched. Together with reference TRBV7-3 and TRBJ2-2, the CDR3 gives the full variable domain: GAGVSQTPSNKVTEKGKYVELRCDPISGHTALYWYRQSLGQGPEFLIYFQGTGAADDSGLPNDRFFAVRPEGSVSTLKIQRTERGDSAVYLCASSSQGANTGELFFGEGSRLTVL.

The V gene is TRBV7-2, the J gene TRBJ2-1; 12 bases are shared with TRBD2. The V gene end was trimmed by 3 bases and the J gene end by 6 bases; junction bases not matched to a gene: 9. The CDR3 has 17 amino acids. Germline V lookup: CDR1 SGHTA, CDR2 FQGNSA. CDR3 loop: CASSFPLLAGGPNEQFF. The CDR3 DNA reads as TGTGCCAGCAGCTTTCCCCTCCTAGCGGGAGGGCCCAATGAGCAGTTCTTC.

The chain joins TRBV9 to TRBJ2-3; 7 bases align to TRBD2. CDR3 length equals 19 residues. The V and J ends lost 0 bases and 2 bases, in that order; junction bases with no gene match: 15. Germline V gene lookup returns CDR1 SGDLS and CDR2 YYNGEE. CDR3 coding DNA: TGTGCCAGCAGCGTAGTCGGCGGGAGAACCCAGACATTCACAGATACGCAGTATTTT. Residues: CASSVVGGRTQTFTDTQYF.

The CDR3 nucleotides read TGTGCCAGTACCACCCGGGACTTCCAAGAGACCCAGTACTTC. It translates to CASTTRDFQETQYF. The chain employs TRBV19 and TRBJ2-5; possibly TRBD2 for D (6 bases). Trimming pared 7 bases from V and 1 base from J, leaving 13 bases between. CDR1 is LNHDA, CDR2 SQIVND, per germline (reference sequence). This CDR3 has 14 residues. Supplemented by reference TRBV19 and TRBJ2-5, the full variable domain reads DGGITQSPKYLFRKEGQNVTLSCEQNLNHDAMYWYRQDPGQGLRLIYYSQIVNDFQKGDIAEGYSVSREKKESFPLTVTSAQKNPTAFYLCASTTRDFQETQYFGPGTRLLVL.

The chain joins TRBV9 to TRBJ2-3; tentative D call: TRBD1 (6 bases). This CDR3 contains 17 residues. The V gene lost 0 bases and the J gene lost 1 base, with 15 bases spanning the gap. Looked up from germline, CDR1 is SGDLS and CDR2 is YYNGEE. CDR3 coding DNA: TGTGCCAGCAGCGTAGAGTGGGTGGGGGCTGGCACAGATACGCAGTATTTT. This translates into CASSVEWVGAGTDTQYF.